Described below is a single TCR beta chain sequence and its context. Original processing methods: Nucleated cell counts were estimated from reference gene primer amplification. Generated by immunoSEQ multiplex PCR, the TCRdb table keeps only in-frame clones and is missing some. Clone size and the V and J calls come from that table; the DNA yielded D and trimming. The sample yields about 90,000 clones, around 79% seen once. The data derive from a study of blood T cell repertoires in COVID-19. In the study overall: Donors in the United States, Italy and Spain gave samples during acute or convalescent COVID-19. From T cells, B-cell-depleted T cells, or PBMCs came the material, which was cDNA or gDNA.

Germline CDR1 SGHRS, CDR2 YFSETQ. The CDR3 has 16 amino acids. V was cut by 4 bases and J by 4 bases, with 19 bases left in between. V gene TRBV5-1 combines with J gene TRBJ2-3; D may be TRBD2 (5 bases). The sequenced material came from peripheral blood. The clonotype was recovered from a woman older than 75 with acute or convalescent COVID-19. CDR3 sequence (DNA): TGCGCCAGCAGCCCGGACTCTATGGGGTCCGCAGATACGCAGTATTTT. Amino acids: CASSPDSMGSADTQYF.